The rows below give T cell receptor beta chains drawn from one sample of a study of blood T cell repertoires in COVID-19. Assay used: immunoSEQ multiplex PCR; TCRdb lists only in-frame clones, some missing. The sample carries about 400,000 clones, around 90% recorded once. Sequenced input: PBMCs or T cells enriched from blood (not recorded which). Source of these receptors: a woman aged 40 to 49 with acute COVID-19. Each CDR3 is given with its conserved first and last residue. D genes are given only for firm matches. The size field is filled for only some rows; it gives once, few, many or a size class.

TRBV19	TRBD1	TRBJ1-5	15	NA	CASSINGQGDQPQHF	TGTGCCAGTAGTATAAATGGACAGGGGGATCAGCCCCAGCATTTT
TRBV11-2	NA	TRBJ2-3	16	NA	CASSLVGLLSTDTQYF	TGTGCCAGCAGCTTAGTAGGACTTCTTAGCACAGATACGCAGTATTTT
TRBV30	NA	TRBJ2-3	13	NA	CAWRATGSDTQYF	TGTGCCTGGAGGGCCACAGGGTCAGATACGCAGTATTTT
TRBV6-6	NA	TRBJ1-1	17	NA	CASSRGITYTTGKGAFF	TGTGCCAGCAGTCGGGGGATAACCTACACCACAGGAAAGGGAGCTTTCTTT
TRBV6-1	TRBD2	TRBJ2-3	16	NA	CASSEAESGGPDTQYF	TGTGCCAGCAGTGAAGCCGAAAGCGGGGGGCCAGATACGCAGTATTTT
TRBV11-2	NA	TRBJ2-7	12	once	CASSLVSGSQYF	TGTGCCAGCAGCTTAGTCTCGGGAAGCCAGTACTTC
TRBV2	TRBD1	TRBJ1-2	15	NA	CASSQGTGQGYGYTF	TGTGCCAGCAGTCAGGGGACAGGGCAAGGCTATGGCTACACCTTC
TRBV5-1	TRBD2	TRBJ2-5	17	NA	CASSLAGSGPSQETQYF	TGCGCCAGCAGCTTGGCGGGTAGCGGGCCCTCCCAAGAGACCCAGTACTTC
TRBV10-3	NA	TRBJ2-2	15	NA	CATETVPSGTGELFF	TGTGCCACGGAGACAGTCCCCTCGGGCACCGGGGAGCTGTTTTTT
TRBV19	TRBD1	TRBJ1-5	14	NA	CASNAGGDNQPQHF	TGTGCCAGTAATGCAGGGGGCGACAATCAGCCCCAGCATTTT
TRBV9	TRBD1	TRBJ2-6	17	NA	CASSPGQASSGANVLTF	TGTGCCAGCAGCCCTGGACAGGCCAGCTCTGGGGCCAACGTCCTGACTTTC
TRBV29-1	NA	TRBJ1-2	13	NA	CSVEDRGADGYTF	TGCAGCGTTGAAGATCGGGGGGCCGATGGCTACACCTTC
TRBV18	TRBD1	TRBJ1-4	15	NA	CASSPLGQGNEKLFF	TGTGCCAGCTCACCACTCGGACAGGGTAATGAAAAACTGTTTTTT
TRBV27	TRBD2	TRBJ2-7	14	NA	CASSLERGAYEQYF	TGTGCCAGCAGTCTTGAGCGGGGGGCCTACGAGCAGTACTTC
TRBV6-6	TRBD1	TRBJ1-5	14	NA	CASSSQGVSQPQHF	TGTGCCAGCAGCTCCCAGGGGGTGAGTCAGCCCCAGCATTTT
TRBV29-1	TRBD1	TRBJ1-1	13	NA	CSVEVQGGSEAFF	TGCAGCGTTGAAGTACAGGGGGGTTCTGAAGCTTTCTTT
TRBV3-1/TRBV3-2	NA	TRBJ1-6	13	NA	CASSQVPRTPLHF	TGTGCCAGCAGCCAAGTTCCTAGGACACCCCTCCACTTT
TRBV7-8	NA	TRBJ1-3	15	NA	CASSLRGTAGNTIYF	TGTGCCAGCAGCTTACGGGGGACTGCCGGAAACACCATATATTTT
TRBV5-6	NA	TRBJ2-3	13	NA	CASSLVVIERLNF	TGTGCCAGCAGCTTGGTAGTTATAGAGAGACTCAATTTT
TRBV29-1	TRBD2	TRBJ2-5	14	NA	CSVGTSGGRETQYF	TGCAGCGTTGGGACTAGCGGGGGAAGGGAGACCCAGTACTTC
TRBV30	TRBD1	TRBJ2-5	12	NA	CAWSAEQGAQYF	TGTGCCTGGAGTGCGGAACAGGGGGCCCAGTACTTC
TRBV7-8	TRBD2	TRBJ2-3	17	once	CASSLLAKLAGSDTQYF	TGTGCCAGCAGCCTCCTAGCTAAACTAGCGGGGTCGGATACGCAGTATTTT
TRBV7-6	NA	TRBJ2-7	13	NA	CASRSHQSNEQYF	TGTGCCAGCAGGTCACATCAGTCCAACGAGCAGTACTTC
TRBV19	NA	TRBJ2-7	12	NA	CARIRVSYEQYF	TGTGCCAGAATCAGGGTGTCCTACGAGCAGTACTTC
TRBV5-1	TRBD2	TRBJ2-5	16	NA	CASTLSGGGHQETQYF	TGCGCCAGCACCCTTAGCGGGGGAGGTCACCAAGAGACCCAGTACTTC